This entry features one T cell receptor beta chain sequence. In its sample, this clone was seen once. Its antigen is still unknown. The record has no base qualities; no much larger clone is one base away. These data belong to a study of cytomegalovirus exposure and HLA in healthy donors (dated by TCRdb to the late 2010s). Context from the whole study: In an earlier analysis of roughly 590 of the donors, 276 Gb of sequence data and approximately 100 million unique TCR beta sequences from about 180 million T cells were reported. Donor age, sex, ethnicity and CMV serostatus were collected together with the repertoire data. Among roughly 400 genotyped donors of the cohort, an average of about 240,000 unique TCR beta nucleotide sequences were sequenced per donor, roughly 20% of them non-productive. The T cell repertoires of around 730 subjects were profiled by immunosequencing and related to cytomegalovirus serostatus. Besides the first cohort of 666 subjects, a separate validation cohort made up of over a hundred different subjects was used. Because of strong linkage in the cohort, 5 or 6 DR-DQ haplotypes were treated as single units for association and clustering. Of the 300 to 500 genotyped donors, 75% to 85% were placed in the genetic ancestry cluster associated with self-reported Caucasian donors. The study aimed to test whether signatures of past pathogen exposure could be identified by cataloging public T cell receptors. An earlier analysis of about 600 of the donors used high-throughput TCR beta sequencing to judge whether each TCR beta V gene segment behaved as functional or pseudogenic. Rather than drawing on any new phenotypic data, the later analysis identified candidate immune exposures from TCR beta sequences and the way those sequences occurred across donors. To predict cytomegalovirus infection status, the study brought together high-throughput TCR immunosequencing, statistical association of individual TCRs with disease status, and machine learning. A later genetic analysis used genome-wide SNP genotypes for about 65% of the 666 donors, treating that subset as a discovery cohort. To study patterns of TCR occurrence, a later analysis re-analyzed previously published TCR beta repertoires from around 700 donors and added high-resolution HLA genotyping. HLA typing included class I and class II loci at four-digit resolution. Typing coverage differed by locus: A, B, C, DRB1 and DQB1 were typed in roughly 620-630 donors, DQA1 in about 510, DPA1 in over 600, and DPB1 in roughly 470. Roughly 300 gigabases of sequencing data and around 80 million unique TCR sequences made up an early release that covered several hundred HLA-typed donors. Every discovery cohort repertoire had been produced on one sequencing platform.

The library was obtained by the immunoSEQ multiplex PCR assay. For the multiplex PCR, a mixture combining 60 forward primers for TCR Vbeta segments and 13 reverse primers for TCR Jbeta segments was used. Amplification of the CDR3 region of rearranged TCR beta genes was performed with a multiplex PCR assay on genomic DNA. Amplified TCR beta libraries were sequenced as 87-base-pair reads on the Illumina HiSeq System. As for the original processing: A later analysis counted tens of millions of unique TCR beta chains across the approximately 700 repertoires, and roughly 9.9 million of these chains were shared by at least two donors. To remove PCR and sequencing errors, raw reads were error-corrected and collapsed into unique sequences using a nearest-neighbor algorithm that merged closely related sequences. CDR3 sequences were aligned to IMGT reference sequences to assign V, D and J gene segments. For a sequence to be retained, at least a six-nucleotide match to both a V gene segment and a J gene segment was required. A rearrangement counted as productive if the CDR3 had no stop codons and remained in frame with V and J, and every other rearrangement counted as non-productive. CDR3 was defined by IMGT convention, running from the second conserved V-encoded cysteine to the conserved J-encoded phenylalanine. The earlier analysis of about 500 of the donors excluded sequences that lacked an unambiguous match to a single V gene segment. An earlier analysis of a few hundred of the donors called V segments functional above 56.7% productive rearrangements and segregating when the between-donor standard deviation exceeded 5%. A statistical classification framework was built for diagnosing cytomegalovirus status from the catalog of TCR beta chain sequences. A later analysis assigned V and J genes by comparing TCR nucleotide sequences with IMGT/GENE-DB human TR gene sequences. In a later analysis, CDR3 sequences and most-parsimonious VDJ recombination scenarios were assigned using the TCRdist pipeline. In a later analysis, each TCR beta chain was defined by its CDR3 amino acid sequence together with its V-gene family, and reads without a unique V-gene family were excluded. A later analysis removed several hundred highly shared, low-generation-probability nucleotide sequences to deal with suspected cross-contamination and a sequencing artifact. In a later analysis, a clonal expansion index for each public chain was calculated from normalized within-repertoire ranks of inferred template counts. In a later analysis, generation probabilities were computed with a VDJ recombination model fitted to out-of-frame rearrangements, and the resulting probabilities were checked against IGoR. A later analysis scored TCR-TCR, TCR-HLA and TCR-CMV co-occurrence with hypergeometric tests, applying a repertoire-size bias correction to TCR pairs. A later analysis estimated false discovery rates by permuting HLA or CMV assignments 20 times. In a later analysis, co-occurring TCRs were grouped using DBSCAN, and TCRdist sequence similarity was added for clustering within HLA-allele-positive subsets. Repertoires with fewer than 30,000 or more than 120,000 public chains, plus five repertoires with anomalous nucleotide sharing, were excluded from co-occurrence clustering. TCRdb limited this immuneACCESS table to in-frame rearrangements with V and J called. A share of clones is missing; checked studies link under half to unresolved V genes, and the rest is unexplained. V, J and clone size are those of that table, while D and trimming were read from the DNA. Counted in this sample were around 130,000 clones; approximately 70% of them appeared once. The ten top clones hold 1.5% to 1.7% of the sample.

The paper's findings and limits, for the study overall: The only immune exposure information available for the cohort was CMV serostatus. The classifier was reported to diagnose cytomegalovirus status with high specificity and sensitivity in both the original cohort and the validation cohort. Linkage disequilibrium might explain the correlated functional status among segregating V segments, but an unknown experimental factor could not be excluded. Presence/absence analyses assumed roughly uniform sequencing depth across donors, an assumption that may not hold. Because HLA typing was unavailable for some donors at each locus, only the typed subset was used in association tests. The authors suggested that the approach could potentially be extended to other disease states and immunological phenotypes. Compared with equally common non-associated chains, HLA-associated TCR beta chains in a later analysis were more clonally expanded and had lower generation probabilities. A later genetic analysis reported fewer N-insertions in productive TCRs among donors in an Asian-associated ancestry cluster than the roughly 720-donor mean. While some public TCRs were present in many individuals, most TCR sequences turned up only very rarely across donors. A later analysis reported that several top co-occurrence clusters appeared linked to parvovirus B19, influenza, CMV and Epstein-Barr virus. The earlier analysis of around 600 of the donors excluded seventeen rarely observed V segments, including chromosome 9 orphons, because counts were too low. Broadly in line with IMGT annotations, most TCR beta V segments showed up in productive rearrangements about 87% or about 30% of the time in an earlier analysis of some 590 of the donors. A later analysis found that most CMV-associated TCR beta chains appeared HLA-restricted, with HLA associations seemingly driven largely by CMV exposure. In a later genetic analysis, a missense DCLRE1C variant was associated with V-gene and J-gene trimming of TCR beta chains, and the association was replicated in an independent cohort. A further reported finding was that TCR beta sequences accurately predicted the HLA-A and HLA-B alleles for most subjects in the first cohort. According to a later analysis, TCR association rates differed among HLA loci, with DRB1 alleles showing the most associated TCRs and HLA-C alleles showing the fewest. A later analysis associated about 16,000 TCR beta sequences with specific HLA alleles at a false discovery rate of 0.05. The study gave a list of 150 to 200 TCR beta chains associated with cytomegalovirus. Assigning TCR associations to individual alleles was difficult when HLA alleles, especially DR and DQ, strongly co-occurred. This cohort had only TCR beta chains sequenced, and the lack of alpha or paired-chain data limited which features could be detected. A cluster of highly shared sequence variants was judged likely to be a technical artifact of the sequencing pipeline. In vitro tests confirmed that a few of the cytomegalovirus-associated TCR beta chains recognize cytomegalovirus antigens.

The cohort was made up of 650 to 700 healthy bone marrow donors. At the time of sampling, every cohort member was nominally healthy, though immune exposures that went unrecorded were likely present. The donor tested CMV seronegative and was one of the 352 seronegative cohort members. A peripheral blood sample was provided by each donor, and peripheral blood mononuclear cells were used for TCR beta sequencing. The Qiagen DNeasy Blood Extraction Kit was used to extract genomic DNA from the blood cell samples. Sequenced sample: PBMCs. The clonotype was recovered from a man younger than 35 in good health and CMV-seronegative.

In nucleotide form, the sequence is TGTGCCAGTGCCTTCTCGGGACAGGGGGGGTACGAGCAGTACTTC. This sequence encodes CASAFSGQGGYEQYF. Here the chain combines TRBV19 and TRBJ2-7, with 11 junctional bases fitting TRBD1. Including the terminal cysteine and phenylalanine, the CDR3 comprises 15 residues. Left in the record is the CDR3 DNA by itself, 45 bases read in frame from the first base. The germline V end is reduced by 8 bases and the J end by 4 bases; junction bases left unmatched: 10. Reading the germline V gene (reference sequence) gives CDR1 LNHDA and CDR2 SQIVND.